The sample holds one count of the clone carrying this TCR beta chain. Its specificity is unknown. Measured with immunoSEQ multiplex PCR; TCRdb has only the in-frame clones, and not every one. The sample contains some 150,000 clones, approximately 90% of which appear only once. The CDR3 length is 15 residues. Trimming left V 1 base short and J 7 bases short, with 16 bases between. The V gene's germline CDR1 is MGHRA and CDR2 YSYEKL. This sample was included in a study of T cell responses to AZD1222 COVID-19 vaccine. In the study overall: Second-dose intervals of approximately 4 or approximately 12 weeks were pooled. Study-wide results and limits: The repertoires were collected only after the peak T cell response.

This TCR was recovered from an adult in good health. The input for sequencing was peripheral blood, taken on day 0 of AZD1222 vaccination. The J gene is TRBJ1-1, the V gene TRBV4-1, with a weak D call TRBD1 (6 bases). The CDR3 nucleotides are TGCGCCAGCAGCCAAGCCTCGGCAGGGGTCGGTGAAGCTTTCTTT. This translates into CASSQASAGVGEAFF.